This TCR beta chain was obtained from a study of blood T cells in healthy people across ages. Findings of the study overall: Because sorting was not performed, PBMCs prevented conclusive naive versus antigen-experienced comparison. Total diversity from one million sequenced T cells was likely underestimated.

PCR was performed a second time for about 6 to 12 cycles using a sample-barcoded 5' primer and a J-beta primer mix. Carrying 12 random nucleotides, a template-switch adaptor labeled each individual cDNA molecule. MiXCR was run by TCRdb on the 5' RACE reads, yielding one entry per CDR3 protein. Among roughly 500,000 distinct CDR3 sequences listed, about 25% were seen once. This clonotype was observed a handful of times. Antigen unknown. The clonotype originates from an older woman in good health. Sequenced: blood.

CDR3 sequence reads: CASSPPSLGYNEQFF. Here the CDR3 DNA reads TGTGCCAGCTCACCACCGAGTTTAGGGTACAATGAGCAGTTCTTC. V and J are TRBV18 and TRBJ2-5; no firm D call. The J call may not be correct, given that the DNA end is closer to TRBJ2-1. The CDR3 runs 15 residues. Germline loops: CDR1 KGHSH, CDR2 LQKENI.